These 29 T cell receptor beta chains share one sample of origin, sequenced in a study of OX40 agonist ivuxolimab in advanced cancers. Profiled with immunoSEQ multiplex PCR; TCRdb holds only in-frame clones, not every one. The sample shows approximately 58,000 clones, more than 75% of them seen only once. The source was CD4+ or CD8+ T cells sorted from blood, collected in a trial of the OX40 agonist ivuxolimab. The receptors here all came from an adult with an advanced solid tumor such as melanoma, head and neck, liver or kidney cancer.

The chain uses TRBV4-2 and TRBJ2-7; no firm D call. The CDR3 is 13 residues long. Germline-derived CDR1 and CDR2 are LGHNA and YNFKEQ. With 4 bases removed from V and 0 bases from J, the gap between germline ends came to 7 bases. Here the CDR3 reads CASSLTFSYEQYF. The CDR3 DNA reads as TGTGCCAGCAGCCTGACTTTCTCCTACGAGCAGTACTTC.

V usage is TRBV30 and J usage is TRBJ2-5; D tentatively reads TRBD1 or TRBD2 (6 bases each). The V gene lost 0 bases and the J gene lost 2 bases, with 16 bases spanning the gap. The CDR3 consists of 16 residues. The germline gives CDR1 GTSNPN, CDR2 SVGIG (reference sequence). The CDR3 coding sequence is TGTGCCTGGAGTGTAACTGCGGGACACTCACAAGAGACCCAGTACTTC. It codes for CAWSVTAGHSQETQYF. Variable domain in full (rest from reference TRBV30 and TRBJ2-5): SQTIHQWPATLVQPVGSPLSLECTVEGTSNPNLYWYRQAAGRGLQLLFYSVGIGQISSEVPQNLSASRPQDRQFILSSKKLLLSDSGFYLCAWSVTAGHSQETQYFGPGTRLLVL.

V and J are TRBV29-1 and TRBJ1-2; D is undetermined. Germline CDR1 reads SQVTM; CDR2 reads ANQGSEA. The CDR3 consists of 12 residues. Deletions cut 3 bases from V and 2 bases from J, with 7 bases between. DNA for the CDR3: TGCAGCGTTGACGTCACCAACTATGGCTACACCTTC. It is translated as CSVDVTNYGYTF.

The chain employs TRBV5-1 and TRBJ2-3, with a weak D call TRBD1 (6 bases). Germline V CDR1 and CDR2: SGHRS, YFSETQ. V was clipped by 2 bases and J by 0 bases, with 7 bases between them. This CDR3 contains 14 residues. The CDR3 here is CASSFGQSTDTQYF. CDR3 DNA: TGCGCCAGCAGCTTCGGACAGAGCACAGATACGCAGTATTTT.

The genes are TRBV28 and TRBJ2-4; D possibly matches TRBD1 or TRBD2 (5 bases each). This CDR3 is built from 16 residues. V lost 3 bases to trimming and J lost 3 bases, with 15 bases between them. Germline CDR1 and CDR2: MDHEN and SYDVKM. DNA of the CDR3: TGTGCCAGCAGTTTGGGGACCCCTTTGGGCAAAAACATTCAGTACTTC. Translated, it gives CASSLGTPLGKNIQYF.

This chain uses TRBV9 with TRBJ1-1; D is unresolved. The CDR3 runs to 14 residues. The germline CDR1 and CDR2 sequences are SGDLS and YYNGEE. V was trimmed by 3 bases and J by 5 bases, leaving 14 bases between them. CDR3 DNA sequence: TGTGCCAGCAGCGGCCCCGGGCCCAGTACTGAAGCTTTCTTT. Translated, it gives CASSGPGPSTEAFF.

J is TRBJ2-7 and V is TRBV6-6; D remains ambiguous. V was clipped by 4 bases and J by 4 bases, with 11 bases between them. The germline CDR1 and CDR2 sequences are MNHNY and SVGAGI (reference sequence). The CDR3 sequence is 13 residues long. The CDR3 DNA is TGTGCCAGCAGTTTAAAAAGGGCTTACGAGCAGTACTTC. Encoded protein: CASSLKRAYEQYF.

This clone was recorded a few times. CDR3 in DNA: TGCGCCAGCAGTCCGAGCGACAGGGGGCTGAATCAGCCCCAGCATTTT. Amino acid sequence: CASSPSDRGLNQPQHF. The V gene is TRBV10-1, the J gene TRBJ1-5, with TRBD1 matching over 10 bases. CDR3 size: 16 residues. Germline V gene sequence: CDR1 WNHNN, CDR2 SYGVQD (reference sequence). Trimming at V came to 5 bases and at J to 4 bases, leaving 8 bases not matched to a gene.

The gene calls are TRBV14 and TRBJ2-2, with 14 bases identical to TRBD2. Germline CDR1 reads SGHDN; CDR2 reads FVKESK. Losses at the gene ends were 4 bases for V and 7 bases for J; bases not matched to a gene: 5. The CDR3 is 16 amino acids. CDR3 sequence reads: CASSRLAGGPGGELFF. CDR3 DNA sequence: TGTGCCAGCAGCCGACTAGCGGGAGGGCCTGGCGGGGAGCTGTTTTTT.

This sequence joins TRBV4-2 and TRBJ2-7; possible D gene TRBD2, 6 bases. The V and J ends lost 2 bases and 0 bases respectively, with 11 bases between them. The germline V gene encodes CDR1 LGHNA and CDR2 YNFKEQ. This CDR3 comprises 15 residues. The CDR3 reads CASSQLAGPSYEQYF. The CDR3, as DNA: TGTGCCAGCAGCCAACTTGCGGGGCCCTCCTACGAGCAGTACTTC.

This clone occurred a few times. CDR3 sequence (DNA): TGTGCCAGCAGCGTAGGTCCTAGCGGGGGAAACACCGGGGAGCTGTTTTTT. Translating it yields CASSVGPSGGNTGELFF. The chain employs TRBV9 and TRBJ2-2; the match to TRBD2 covers 10 bases. V was clipped by 0 bases and J by 2 bases; unmatched bases: 4. This CDR3 spans 17 amino acids. Germline V gives CDR1 SGDLS, CDR2 YYNGEE.

The CDR3 spells CASSPDRGENTEAFF. DNA of the CDR3: TGCGCCAGCAGCCCTGACAGGGGGGAAAACACTGAAGCTTTCTTT. The genes are TRBV5-1 and TRBJ1-1; 9 positions match TRBD1. From germline, CDR1 is SGHRS and CDR2 YFSETQ. V lost 4 bases, J lost 2 bases, and 6 bases stayed unmatched. This CDR3 comprises 15 residues.

This chain connects TRBV5-4 to TRBJ2-1, with a tentative D call TRBD2 (6 bases). Germline V lookup: CDR1 SGHNT, CDR2 YYREEE (reference sequence). This CDR3 is 19 amino acids long. Trimming took 1 base from V and 1 from J, leaving 21 bases between them. CDR3 DNA: TGTGCCAGCAGCTTGTCTCGGGGGACGACTCTCAAATCCTACAATGAGCAGTTCTTC. It codes for CASSLSRGTTLKSYNEQFF. The entire variable domain, with the rest obtained from reference TRBV5-4 and TRBJ2-1, is as follows: ETGVTQSPTHLIKTRGQQVTLRCSSQSGHNTVSWYQQALGQGPQFIFQYYREEENGRGNFPPRFSGLQFPNYSSELNVNALELDDSALYLCASSLSRGTTLKSYNEQFFGPGTRLTVL.

The chain joins TRBV7-2 to TRBJ1-1; D is perhaps TRBD1 (5 bases). The CDR3 covers 14 residues. The germline V gene encodes CDR1 SGHTA and CDR2 FQGNSA. V lost 1 base and J 4 bases, leaving 10 bases between the germline ends. The CDR3 coding sequence is TGTGCCAGCAGCTTAGTCCAGGGCCTCACTGAAGCTTTCTTT. As protein: CASSLVQGLTEAFF. Variable domain in full (rest from reference TRBV7-2 and TRBJ1-1): GAGVSQSPSNKVTEKGKDVELRCDPISGHTALYWYRQSLGQGLEFLIYFQGNSAPDKSGLPSDRFSAERTGGSVSTLTIQRTQQEDSAVYLCASSLVQGLTEAFFGQGTRLTVV.

This clone was detected a few times. This rearrangement joins TRBV11-3 to TRBJ2-1; D possibly uses TRBD1 or TRBD2 (6 bases each). Between the trimmed V and J ends, which lost 4 bases and 7 bases, there was a span of 11 bases. This CDR3 comprises 13 residues. Germline V gene lookup returns CDR1 SGHNT and CDR2 YENEEA. DNA of the CDR3: TGTGCCAGCAGCTCTCGAGGGGGGAATGAGCAGTTCTTC. Its protein product is CASSSRGGNEQFF.

This chain joins TRBV6-5 and TRBJ1-4; possible D gene TRBD1, 6 bases. The CDR3 consists of 14 residues. Trimming removed 5 bases from V and 1 base from J, with 8 bases in between. CDR1 is MNHEY and CDR2 is SVGAGI in the germline V gene. CDR3 sequence (DNA): TGTGCCAGCAGTCGGACAGTAACTAATGAAAAACTGTTTTTT. It yields the protein CASSRTVTNEKLFF.

The V gene is TRBV5-1, the J gene TRBJ1-1, with no clear D. The CDR3 is 18 residues long. Germline V gives CDR1 SGHRS, CDR2 YFSETQ. With 0 bases removed from V and 0 bases from J, the gap between germline ends came to 18 bases. This chain's CDR3 is CASSLGTYRGPMNTEAFF. The DNA of the CDR3 is TGCGCCAGCAGCTTGGGGACCTACCGAGGACCGATGAACACTGAAGCTTTCTTT.

This chain connects TRBV12-1 to TRBJ2-1; the DNA was not used to check the table's D call, TRBD1. TRBV12-1 constitutes a pseudogene. The CDR3 runs 15 residues. The CDR3 here is CASSPPGQGANEQFF. CDR3 bases: TGTGCCAGCAGCCCTCCGGGACAGGGGGCGAATGAGCAGTTCTTC.

This chain links TRBV27 with TRBJ2-3, with 9 bases fitting TRBD1. V shed 2 bases, J shed 3 bases, and the junction held 6 bases outside the gene matches. The CDR3 sequence is 16 residues long. In germline, CDR1 is MNHEY, CDR2 SMNVEV (reference sequence). In DNA form, the CDR3 reads TGTGCCAGCAGTTTAGGGGGGACAGGGATGACAGATACGCAGTATTTT. Its protein product is CASSLGGTGMTDTQYF.

The rearrangement uses TRBV5-1 and TRBJ2-3; the D gene is possibly TRBD1 (5 bases). The CDR3 has 16 residues. V lost 4 bases and J lost 7, with 22 bases in between. Germline loops: CDR1 SGHRS, CDR2 YFSETQ. CDR3 sequence (DNA): TGCGCCAGCAGCCCGAACGTGGGGCCTACTGGTAATACGCAGTATTTT. It specifies CASSPNVGPTGNTQYF.

V is TRBV11-2 and J is TRBJ2-4; maybe TRBD1 (6 bases). This CDR3 comprises 18 residues. V lost 5 bases and J 0 bases, leaving 20 bases between the germline ends. CDR1 SGHAT and CDR2 FQNNGV come from the germline V gene. The CDR3 sequence: CASSPGRGGPIAKNIQYF. As DNA, the CDR3 is TGTGCCAGCAGCCCCGGCCGAGGGGGTCCTATAGCCAAAAACATTCAGTACTTC.

The chain carries TRBV29-1 and TRBJ2-3; D could derive from TRBD1 or TRBD2 (5 bases each). This CDR3 region has 16 residues. V lost 5 bases and J 0 bases, leaving 18 bases between the germline ends. In germline, CDR1 is SQVTM, CDR2 ANQGSEA. CDR3 residues: CSVRRTRLSSTDTQYF. The CDR3 coding sequence is TGCAGCGTTCGGAGGACAAGACTTTCTAGCACAGATACGCAGTATTTT.

V and J are TRBV7-2 and TRBJ1-6, with 7 bases identical to TRBD1. V gave up 5 bases and J gave up 8 bases; unmatched junction bases: 9. The CDR3 length is 15 residues. Germline values: CDR1 SGHTA, CDR2 FQGNSA. Written as DNA, the CDR3 is TGTGCCAGCAGCCCAAGGGGGCGAGGATATTCACCCCTCCACTTT. Its protein is CASSPRGRGYSPLHF.

This clone was seen once. The chain couples TRBV15 to TRBJ1-1, with a tentative D call TRBD1 (6 bases). The CDR3 sequence is 14 residues long. Germline CDR1 is LNHNV and CDR2 is YYDKDF (reference sequence). Trimming removed 2 bases from V and 6 bases from J, with 13 bases in between. The chain's CDR3 is CATSRRQVRSEAFF. CDR3 coding DNA: TGTGCCACCAGCAGACGACAGGTACGCTCTGAAGCTTTCTTT.

This clone was observed a single time. J is TRBJ1-2 and V is TRBV14; D unclear. V gave up 4 bases and J gave up 4 bases, with 16 bases separating them. This CDR3 is built from 15 residues. Per the germline V gene, CDR1 is SGHDN and CDR2 is FVKESK. The chain's CDR3 is CASSLHLESSYGYTF. The CDR3 coding sequence is TGTGCCAGCAGCCTCCACTTAGAAAGCAGCTATGGCTACACCTTC.

This clone appeared a few times. The chain links TRBV27 to TRBJ1-2; D not certain. Germline V gene data show CDR1 as MNHEY and CDR2 as SMNVEV (reference sequence). The CDR3 runs 15 residues. The V end was cut by 0 bases, the J end by 5 bases, with 13 bases between. As DNA, the CDR3 is TGTGCCAGCAGTTTATCCGGCAGTCAGACTTATGGCTACACCTTC. Residues: CASSLSGSQTYGYTF.

This clone was seen a handful of times. This chain joins TRBV5-1 and TRBJ2-1; a possible D gene is TRBD1 (6 bases). The V end was cut by 5 bases, the J end by 0 bases, with 21 bases between. This CDR3 has 18 residues. CDR1 is SGHRS and CDR2 is YFSETQ in the germline V gene. DNA of the CDR3: TGCGCCAGCAGATCGCGACCCCGACAGGCCAACTCCTACAATGAGCAGTTCTTC. Translating it yields CASRSRPRQANSYNEQFF.

The chain combines TRBV6-5 with TRBJ1-4, with D maybe TRBD1 (5 bases). Trimming took 8 bases from V and 5 from J, leaving 18 bases between them. CDR1 MNHEY and CDR2 SVGAGI come from the germline V gene. This CDR3 has 15 residues. CDR3 sequence reads: CASSSKGIENEKLFF. Written as DNA, the CDR3 is TGTGCCAGCTCATCGAAGGGGATAGAAAATGAAAAACTGTTTTTT.

This rearrangement joins TRBV7-2 to TRBJ1-2, with D possibly being TRBD1 (5 bases). The V end lost 3 bases, the J end lost 3 bases, and 8 bases lay between the germline ends. Germline-derived CDR1 and CDR2 are SGHTA and FQGNSA. The CDR3 loop spans 13 amino acids. The CDR3 is CASSFGGDYGYTF. In DNA form, the CDR3 reads TGTGCCAGCAGCTTTGGGGGTGACTATGGCTACACCTTC.